The 22 T cell receptor beta chains reported below all come from one sample, sequenced in a study of beta chain features in type 1 diabetes. Notes on the study in general: Significant though moderate, a shortening of TCRB CDR3s appeared in all four CD4+ subsets of Type 1 diabetes patients.

Of the isolated RNA, all was reverse transcribed, and so the sequenced material was expressed TCRB transcripts. Generated by immunoSEQ multiplex PCR, the TCRdb table keeps only in-frame clones and is missing some. Among approximately 140,000 clones listed, about 10% were seen once. No antigen is known for these receptors. The material sequenced was central memory CD4+ T cells from blood. The source is a man aged 25 to 40 with type 1 diabetes.

The chain couples TRBV2 to TRBJ1-2; D is unclear. Deletions cut 10 bases from V and 3 bases from J, with 6 bases between. Germline V gene lookup returns CDR1 SNHLY and CDR2 FYNNEI. The CDR3 contains 10 residues. The CDR3 DNA reads TGTGCCACCGGGGACTATGGCTACACCTTC. It is translated as CATGDYGYTF. The full variable domain, with the rest looked up from reference TRBV2 and TRBJ1-2, is EPEVTQTPSHQVTQMGQEVILRCVPISNHLYFYWYRQILGQKVEFLVSFYNNEISEKSEIFDDQFSVERPDGSNFTLKIRSTKLEDSAMYFCATGDYGYTFGSGTRLTVV.

Only a few counts were recorded for this clone. The chain carries TRBV4-3 and TRBJ1-2, with D unresolved. This CDR3 region has 15 residues. Germline-derived CDR1 and CDR2 are LGHNA and YSLEER. V lost 3 bases, J lost 2 bases, and 13 bases lay in between. This CDR3 reads CASSHDTGENYGYTF. In nucleotides, the CDR3 is TGCGCCAGCAGCCACGATACCGGGGAAAACTATGGCTACACCTTC.

V usage is TRBV2 and J usage is TRBJ1-5, with D uncertain. Germline values: CDR1 SNHLY, CDR2 FYNNEI. The CDR3 loop spans 14 amino acids. Trimming shortened V by 1 base and J by 4 bases, and 8 bases separated the two germline ends. In nucleotides, the CDR3 is TGTGCCAGCAGTGAAGGGCAGAATAATCAGCCCCAGCATTTT. The encoded protein is CASSEGQNNQPQHF.

This clone turned up a few times. This chain connects TRBV6-1 to TRBJ2-5; 9 nucleotides line up with TRBD1. Germline CDR1 reads MNHNS; CDR2 reads SASEGT. This CDR3 is 16 amino acids long. V lost 2 bases and J lost 4; bases outside the gene matches: 8. In DNA, the CDR3 is TGTGCCAGCAGTGAATATTCACAGGGGGCACGAGAGACCCAGTACTTC. Its protein is CASSEYSQGARETQYF.

The gene calls are TRBV4-3 and TRBJ2-2; no definite D call. This CDR3 comprises 15 residues. Germline CDR1 and CDR2: LGHNA and YSLEER. V was cut by 0 bases and J by 5 bases, with 10 bases left in between. CDR3 sequence reads: CASSQEHGRTGELFF. The CDR3 DNA is TGCGCCAGCAGCCAAGAGCACGGTAGAACCGGGGAGCTGTTTTTT.

This clone has a handful of counts. The J gene is TRBJ1-2, the V gene TRBV29-1; 7 positions match TRBD1. Trimming removed 4 bases from V and 4 bases from J; junction bases left unmatched: 0. Germline CDR1 is SQVTM and CDR2 is ANQGSEA. This CDR3 region has 11 residues. In DNA form, the CDR3 reads TGCAGCGTTGCAGGGGGCTATGGCTACACCTTC. This sequence encodes CSVAGGYGYTF.

The chain recombines TRBV30 with TRBJ1-2; TRBD1 aligns across 10 bases. The CDR3 consists of 13 residues. Trimming at V came to 1 base and at J to 11 bases, leaving 7 bases not matched to a gene. Germline V CDR1 and CDR2: GTSNPN, SVGIG (reference sequence). The chain's CDR3 is CAWSGGTGEWYTF. The DNA for the CDR3 is TGTGCCTGGAGTGGGGGGACAGGGGAATGGTACACCTTC.

This clone was observed a handful of times. The V and J genes are TRBV18 and TRBJ2-5; D gene unclear. V shed 6 bases and J shed 5 bases, with 10 bases lying between them. Germline-derived CDR1 and CDR2 are KGHSH and LQKENI. The CDR3 extends over 12 amino acids. The CDR3 DNA sequence: TGTGCCAGCTCGTCCGCCGAGGAGACCCAGTACTTC. It is translated as CASSSAEETQYF.

The chain joins TRBV18 to TRBJ2-1; 14 bases map to TRBD2. The CDR3 totals 18 residues. CDR1 is KGHSH, CDR2 LQKENI, per germline. After removal of 4 bases from V and 0 bases from J, the junction contained 5 bases not matched to a gene. CDR3 in DNA: TGTGCCAGCTCACAGGGACTAGCGGGGGCCCTCTCCTACAATGAGCAGTTCTTC. As protein: CASSQGLAGALSYNEQFF.

This clone was detected only a few times. Other DNA sequences in this specimen translate into the identical CDR3. This chain joins TRBV27 and TRBJ1-5, with 11 bases lining up with TRBD1. Germline V gene lookup returns CDR1 MNHEY and CDR2 SMNVEV (reference sequence). J was trimmed by 6 bases and V by 5 bases; bases with no gene match: 0. The CDR3 totals 13 residues. CDR3 residues: CASSGTGGQPQHF. The CDR3 region has the DNA TGTGCCAGCAGTGGGACAGGGGGTCAGCCCCAGCATTTT.

This clone showed up just a few times. The chain has TRBV7-8 and TRBJ2-5; 13 nucleotides align to TRBD2. V lost 5 bases to trimming and J lost 13 bases; unmatched junction nucleotides: 10. CDR3 size: 14 residues. Germline values: CDR1 SGHVS, CDR2 FQNEAQ. The CDR3 spells CASSAELAGGPVYF. In DNA, the CDR3 is TGTGCCAGCAGCGCGGAACTAGCGGGGGGGCCGGTGTACTTC.

This clone was observed a few times. This chain connects TRBV29-1 to TRBJ2-7; a possible D gene is TRBD1 (5 bases). This CDR3 is 13 amino acids long. V was shortened by 6 bases and J by 4 bases, with 16 bases between the two germline ends. Germline V gene sequence: CDR1 SQVTM, CDR2 ANQGSEA. The CDR3 protein is CSVQEGVLYEQYF. In DNA, the CDR3 is TGCAGCGTCCAGGAAGGGGTCTTGTACGAGCAGTACTTC.

This clone appeared a few times. The gene calls are TRBV18 and TRBJ2-1; 7 nucleotides align to TRBD2. Germline CDR1 KGHSH, CDR2 LQKENI. This CDR3 has 16 residues. The trim removed 3 bases at V and 1 base at J, leaving 6 bases unmatched. DNA of the CDR3: TGTGCCAGCTCACCTGGGCAGGGAGGGTCCTACAATGAGCAGTTCTTC. The encoded protein is CASSPGQGGSYNEQFF.

This clone was counted between two and nine times. CDR3 DNA: TGTGCCAGCAGCCCCCAACCGCTAGGCGCCCCTCACAATGAGCAGTTCTTC. Translating it yields CASSPQPLGAPHNEQFF. The rearrangement joins TRBV9 to TRBJ2-1; D remains ambiguous. Looked up from germline, CDR1 is SGDLS and CDR2 is YYNGEE. V lost 4 bases, J lost 5 bases, and 22 bases lay in between. The CDR3 is made up of 17 amino acids.

For this clone: The sample holds other DNA sequences that translate to the same CDR3. CDR3 bases: TGTGCCAGCAGTTACTCAAGGAGCGGGGACACTGAAGCTTTCTTT. Translation gives CASSYSRSGDTEAFF. The chain carries TRBV6-5 and TRBJ1-1; D not certain. With 0 bases removed from V and 3 bases from J, the gap between germline ends came to 11 bases. The germline gives CDR1 MNHEY, CDR2 SVGAGI. The CDR3 length is 15 residues.

The rearrangement uses TRBV9 and TRBJ2-2; 9 positions agree with TRBD2. The trim removed 3 bases at V and 7 bases at J, leaving 13 bases unmatched. The CDR3 loop spans 17 amino acids. Germline V gives CDR1 SGDLS, CDR2 YYNGEE. In DNA, the CDR3 is TGTGCCAGCAGCGAGGGAGCGGGGGGAGTCTCGGGCGGGGAGCTGTTTTTT. Translating gives CASSEGAGGVSGGELFF.

This clone showed up just a few times. The chain links TRBV4-1 to TRBJ2-7, with 10 bases lining up with TRBD2. CDR1 is MGHRA, CDR2 YSYEKL, per germline. The J segment lost 0 bases and the V segment lost 2 bases, leaving 10 bases of the junction unmatched. There are 18 residues in the CDR3. The CDR3 nucleotides are TGCGCCAGCAGCCAAAACGTCCTAGCGGGGGCCCGCTCCTACGAGCAGTACTTC. It yields the protein CASSQNVLAGARSYEQYF.

This chain joins TRBV7-9 and TRBJ2-6; D might be TRBD1 (5 bases). From germline, CDR1 is SEHNR and CDR2 FQNEAQ (reference sequence). The CDR3 runs to 17 residues. V lost 3 bases, J lost 0 bases, and 12 bases lay in between. The CDR3 coding sequence is TGTGCCAGCAGCTTCCGCAGGGTAGCCTCTGGGGCCAACGTCCTGACTTTC. This codes for CASSFRRVASGANVLTF. Based on the CDR3 plus reference TRBV7-9 and TRBJ2-6, the full variable domain is DTGVSQNPRHKITKRGQNVTFRCDPISEHNRLYWYRQTLGQGPEFLTYFQNEAQLEKSRLLSDRFSAERPKGSFSTLEIQRTEQGDSAMYLCASSFRRVASGANVLTFGAGSRLTVL.

This chain connects TRBV5-4 to TRBJ1-4, with D perhaps TRBD1 (6 bases). From germline, CDR1 is SGHNT and CDR2 YYREEE (reference sequence). The CDR3 is made up of 15 amino acids. V was trimmed by 2 bases and J by 4 bases, leaving 12 bases between them. CDR3 sequence (DNA): TGTGCCAGCAGCTTTGGGGGCGCGAATAATGAAAAACTGTTTTTT. Protein product: CASSFGGANNEKLFF.

This clone appeared a few times. This rearrangement joins TRBV27 to TRBJ2-5, with no clear D. The V and J ends lost 6 bases and 4 bases respectively, with 12 bases between them. CDR3 size: 13 residues. Germline-derived CDR1 and CDR2 are MNHEY and SMNVEV (reference sequence). The CDR3 loop is CASSQRVRETQYF. CDR3 sequence (DNA): TGTGCCAGCAGCCAAAGAGTGCGAGAGACCCAGTACTTC.

The chain employs TRBV5-5 and TRBJ2-7, with 11 bases fitting TRBD1. With 1 base clipped from V and 2 bases from J, the junction kept 5 bases outside the gene matches. Germline loops: CDR1 SGHKS, CDR2 YYEKEE (reference sequence). The CDR3 sequence is 16 residues long. This chain's CDR3 is CASSLNPGQGAYEQYF. CDR3 DNA sequence: TGTGCCAGCAGCTTGAACCCGGGACAGGGGGCCTACGAGCAGTACTTC.

This clone was seen a few times. CDR3 nucleotide sequence: TGTGCCAGCAGTGAAGTTGGCGGGGGGGCCACAGATACGCAGTATTTT. Its translation is CASSEVGGGATDTQYF. This chain connects TRBV6-1 to TRBJ2-3, with TRBD2 matching over 9 bases. Germline lookup yields CDR1 MNHNS and CDR2 SASEGT. V lost 1 base, J lost 2 bases, and 4 bases stayed unmatched. The CDR3 sequence is 16 residues long.